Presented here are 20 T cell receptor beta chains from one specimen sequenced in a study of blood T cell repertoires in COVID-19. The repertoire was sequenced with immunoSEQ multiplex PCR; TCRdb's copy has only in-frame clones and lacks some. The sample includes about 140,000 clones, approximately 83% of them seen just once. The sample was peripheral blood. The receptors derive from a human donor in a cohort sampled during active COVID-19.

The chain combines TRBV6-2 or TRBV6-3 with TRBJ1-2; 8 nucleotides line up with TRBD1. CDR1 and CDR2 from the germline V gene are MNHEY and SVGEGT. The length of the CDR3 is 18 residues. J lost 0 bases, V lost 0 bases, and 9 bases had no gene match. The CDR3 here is CASSYSGFTGGANYGYTF. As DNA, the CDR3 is TGTGCCAGCAGTTACTCGGGATTTACAGGGGGAGCTAACTATGGCTACACCTTC.

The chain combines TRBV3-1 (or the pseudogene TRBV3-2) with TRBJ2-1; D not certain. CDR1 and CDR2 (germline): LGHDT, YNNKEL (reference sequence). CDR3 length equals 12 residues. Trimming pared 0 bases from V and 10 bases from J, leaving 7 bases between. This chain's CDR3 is CASSQDFREQFF. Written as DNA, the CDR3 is TGTGCCAGCAGCCAAGATTTCAGAGAGCAGTTCTTC.

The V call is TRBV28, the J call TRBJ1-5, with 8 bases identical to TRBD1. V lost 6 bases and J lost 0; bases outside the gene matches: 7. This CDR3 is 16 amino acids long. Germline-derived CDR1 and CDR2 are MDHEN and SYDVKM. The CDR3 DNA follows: TGTGCCAGCAGCCTACCAGGGGGCTATAGCAATCAGCCCCAGCATTTT. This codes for CASSLPGGYSNQPQHF.

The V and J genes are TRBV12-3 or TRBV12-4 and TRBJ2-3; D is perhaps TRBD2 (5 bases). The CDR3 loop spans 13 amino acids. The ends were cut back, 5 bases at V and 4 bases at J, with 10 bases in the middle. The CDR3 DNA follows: TGTGCCAGCAGTGACCGGGGTGCAGATACGCAGTATTTT. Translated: CASSDRGADTQYF.

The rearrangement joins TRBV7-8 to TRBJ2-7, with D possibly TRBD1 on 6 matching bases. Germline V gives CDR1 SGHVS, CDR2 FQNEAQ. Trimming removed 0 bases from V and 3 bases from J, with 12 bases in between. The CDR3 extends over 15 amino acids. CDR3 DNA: TGTGCCAGCAGCTTAGCACAGGGATCATACTACGAGCAGTACTTC. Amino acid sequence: CASSLAQGSYYEQYF.

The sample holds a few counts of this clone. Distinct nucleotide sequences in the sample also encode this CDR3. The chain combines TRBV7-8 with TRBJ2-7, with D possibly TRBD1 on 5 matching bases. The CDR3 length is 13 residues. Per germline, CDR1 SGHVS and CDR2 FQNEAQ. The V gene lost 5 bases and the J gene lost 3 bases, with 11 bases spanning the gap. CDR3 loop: CASSRTRDYEQYF. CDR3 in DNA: TGTGCCAGCAGCCGAACCAGGGACTACGAGCAGTACTTC.

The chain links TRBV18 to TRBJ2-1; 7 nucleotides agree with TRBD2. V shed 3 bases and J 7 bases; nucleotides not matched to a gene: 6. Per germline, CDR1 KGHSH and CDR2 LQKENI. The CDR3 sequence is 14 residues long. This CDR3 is CASSPQLGGNEQFF. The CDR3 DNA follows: TGTGCCAGCTCACCCCAGCTGGGGGGGAATGAGCAGTTCTTC.

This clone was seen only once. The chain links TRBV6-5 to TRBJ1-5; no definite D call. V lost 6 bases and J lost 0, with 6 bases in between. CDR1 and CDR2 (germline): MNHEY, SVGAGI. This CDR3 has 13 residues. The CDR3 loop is CASSSDSNQPQHF. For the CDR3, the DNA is TGTGCCAGCAGCTCAGATAGCAATCAGCCCCAGCATTTT.

The CDR3 DNA is TGTGCCAGTACTCCCCGGGGGGTTGGAGGTATCACGAGGGCTTTCTTT. Amino acids: CASTPRGVGGITRAFF. The chain recombines TRBV19 with TRBJ1-1; TRBD1 is a possible D gene (5 bases). Germline loops: CDR1 LNHDA, CDR2 SQIVND (reference sequence). The CDR3 extends over 16 amino acids. With 7 bases removed from V and 11 bases from J, the gap between germline ends came to 29 bases.

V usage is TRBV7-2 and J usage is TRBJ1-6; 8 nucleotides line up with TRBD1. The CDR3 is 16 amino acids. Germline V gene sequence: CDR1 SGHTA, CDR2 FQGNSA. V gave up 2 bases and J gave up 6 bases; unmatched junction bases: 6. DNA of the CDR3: TGTGCCAGCAGCTTACAGGGGGCGCAGGGTAATTCACCCCTCCACTTT. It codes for CASSLQGAQGNSPLHF.

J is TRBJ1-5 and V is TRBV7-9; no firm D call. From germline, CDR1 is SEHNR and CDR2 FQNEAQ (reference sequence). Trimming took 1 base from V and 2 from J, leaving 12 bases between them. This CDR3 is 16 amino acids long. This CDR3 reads CASSLGSGAGNQPQHF. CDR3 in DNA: TGTGCCAGCAGCTTAGGCTCGGGTGCGGGCAATCAGCCCCAGCATTTT.

In DNA, the CDR3 is TGTGCCAGCAGTTACCGGGACAGATCTAACTATGGCTACACCTTC. The encoded protein is CASSYRDRSNYGYTF. The chain carries TRBV6-6 and TRBJ1-2; 7 positions match TRBD1. V dropped 2 bases and J dropped 0; count of bases not matched to a gene: 3. CDR1 is MNHNY, CDR2 SVGAGI, per germline (reference sequence). The CDR3 has 15 residues.

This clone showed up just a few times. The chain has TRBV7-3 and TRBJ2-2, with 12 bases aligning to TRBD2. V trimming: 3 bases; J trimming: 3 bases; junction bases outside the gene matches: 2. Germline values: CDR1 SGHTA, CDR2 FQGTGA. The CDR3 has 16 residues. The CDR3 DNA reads TGTGCCAGCAGCTTTCTAGCGGGAGGGTACACCGGGGAGCTGTTTTTT. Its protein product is CASSFLAGGYTGELFF. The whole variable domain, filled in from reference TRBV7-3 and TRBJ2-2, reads GAGVSQTPSNKVTEKGKYVELRCDPISGHTALYWYRQSLGQGPEFLIYFQGTGAADDSGLPNDRFFAVRPEGSVSTLKIQRTERGDSAVYLCASSFLAGGYTGELFFGEGSRLTVL.

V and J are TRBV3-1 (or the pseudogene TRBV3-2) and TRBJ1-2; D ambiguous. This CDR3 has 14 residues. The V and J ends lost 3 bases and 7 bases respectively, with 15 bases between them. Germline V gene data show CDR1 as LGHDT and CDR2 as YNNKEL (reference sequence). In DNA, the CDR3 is TGTGCCAGCAGCCAGGGCCGGATCCTCGCTGGCTACACCTTC. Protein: CASSQGRILAGYTF.

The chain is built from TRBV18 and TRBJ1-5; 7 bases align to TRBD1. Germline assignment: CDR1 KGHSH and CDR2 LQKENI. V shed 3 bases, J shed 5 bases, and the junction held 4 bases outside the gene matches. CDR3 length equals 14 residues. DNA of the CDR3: TGTGCCAGCTCACCTTCAGGGGGTCATCAGCCCCAGCATTTT. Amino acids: CASSPSGGHQPQHF.

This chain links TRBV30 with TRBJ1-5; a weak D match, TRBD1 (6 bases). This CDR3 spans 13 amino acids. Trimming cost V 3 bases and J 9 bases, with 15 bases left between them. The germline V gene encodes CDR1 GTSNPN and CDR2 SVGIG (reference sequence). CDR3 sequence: CAWRRGTETPQHF. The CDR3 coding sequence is TGTGCCTGGAGAAGGGGGACCGAGACGCCCCAGCATTTT.

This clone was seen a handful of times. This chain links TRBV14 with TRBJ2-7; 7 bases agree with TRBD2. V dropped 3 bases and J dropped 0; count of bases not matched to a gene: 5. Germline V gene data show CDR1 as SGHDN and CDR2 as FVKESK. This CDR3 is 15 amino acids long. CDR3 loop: CASSQTGTISYEQYF. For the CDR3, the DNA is TGTGCCAGCAGCCAGACCGGGACTATCTCCTACGAGCAGTACTTC. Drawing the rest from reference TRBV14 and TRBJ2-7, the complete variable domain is EAGVTQFPSHSVIEKGQTVTLRCDPISGHDNLYWYRRVMGKEIKFLLHFVKESKQDESGMPNNRFLAERTGGTYSTLKVQPAELEDSGVYFCASSQTGTISYEQYFGPGTRLTVT.

The CDR3 nucleotides read TGTGCCAGCAGCTTCCCTGGCACAGATACGCAGTATTTT. It is translated as CASSFPGTDTQYF. J is TRBJ2-3 and V is TRBV7-9; no clear D gene. CDR1 and CDR2 from the germline V gene are SEHNR and FQNEAQ (reference sequence). The CDR3 length is 13 residues. The V and J ends lost 3 bases and 1 base respectively, with 5 bases between them.

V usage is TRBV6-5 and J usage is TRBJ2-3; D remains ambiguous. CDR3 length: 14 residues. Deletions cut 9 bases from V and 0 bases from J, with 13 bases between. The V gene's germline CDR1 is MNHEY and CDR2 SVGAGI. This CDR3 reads CASWVGPSTDTQYF. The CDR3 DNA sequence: TGTGCCAGTTGGGTGGGCCCTAGCACAGATACGCAGTATTTT.

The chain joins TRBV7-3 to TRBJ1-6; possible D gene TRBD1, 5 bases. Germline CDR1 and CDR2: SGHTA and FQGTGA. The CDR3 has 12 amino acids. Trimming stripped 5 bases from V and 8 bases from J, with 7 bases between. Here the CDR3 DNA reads TGTGCCAGCAGCCAAGGGGATTCACCCCTCCACTTT. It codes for CASSQGDSPLHF.